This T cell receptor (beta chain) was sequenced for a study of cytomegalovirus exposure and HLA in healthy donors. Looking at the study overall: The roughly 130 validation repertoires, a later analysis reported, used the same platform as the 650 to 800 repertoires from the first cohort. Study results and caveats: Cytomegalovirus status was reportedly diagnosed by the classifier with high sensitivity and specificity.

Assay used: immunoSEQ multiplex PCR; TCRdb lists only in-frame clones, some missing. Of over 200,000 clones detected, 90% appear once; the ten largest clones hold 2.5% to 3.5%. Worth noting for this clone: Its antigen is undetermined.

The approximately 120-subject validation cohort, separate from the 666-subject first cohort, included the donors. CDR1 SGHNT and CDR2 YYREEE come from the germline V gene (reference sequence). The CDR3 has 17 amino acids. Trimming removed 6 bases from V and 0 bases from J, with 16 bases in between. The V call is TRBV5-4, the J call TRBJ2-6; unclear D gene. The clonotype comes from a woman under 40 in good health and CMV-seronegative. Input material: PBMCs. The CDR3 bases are TGTGCCAGCATGGGATCGGCAGGAAACTCTGGGGCCAACGTCCTGACTTTC. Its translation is CASMGSAGNSGANVLTF.